The present T cell receptor beta chain was sequenced within a study of early stage breast cancer tumors. The overall study: ER+/PR+/HER2- status applied to about 80% of the 16 invasive breast tumors.

Notes on this clone: Its antigen is unidentified.

CDR3 size: 14 residues. V was trimmed by 2 bases and J by 6 bases, leaving 13 bases between them. The germline V gene has CDR1 MNHEY and CDR2 SMNVEV (reference sequence). Clones were sequenced by immunoSEQ multiplex PCR, and TCRdb holds only the in-frame ones, with some missing. The sample holds roughly 30,000 clones, approximately 70% seen once. Study-level results: Functional markers like CD4, CD8 and FOXP3 were missed in bulk sequencing.

This sequence joins TRBV27 and TRBJ2-5; D might be TRBD1 (6 bases). The sample taken for sequencing was blood. The origin of this receptor is a person aged 40 to 49 with breast cancer. The CDR3 DNA reads as TGTGCCAGCAGTTTAGGGGGCCCCAGCAAGACCCAGTACTTC. This codes for CASSLGGPSKTQYF.